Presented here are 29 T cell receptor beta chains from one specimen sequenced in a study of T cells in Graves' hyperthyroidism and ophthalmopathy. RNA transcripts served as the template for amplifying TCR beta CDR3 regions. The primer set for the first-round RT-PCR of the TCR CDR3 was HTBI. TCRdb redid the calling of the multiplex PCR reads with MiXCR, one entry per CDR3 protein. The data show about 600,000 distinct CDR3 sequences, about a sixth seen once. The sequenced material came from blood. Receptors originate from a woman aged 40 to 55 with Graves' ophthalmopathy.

The CDR3 nucleotides are TGCAGTGCTAGAGGGATGGGCAATCAGCCCCAGCATTTT. Protein product: CSARGMGNQPQHF. The rearrangement links TRBV20-1 to TRBJ1-5; D gene uncertain. V was shortened by 1 base and J by 2 bases, with 6 bases between the two germline ends. The CDR3 runs to 13 residues. CDR1 and CDR2 from the germline V gene are DFQATT and SNEGSKA (reference sequence).

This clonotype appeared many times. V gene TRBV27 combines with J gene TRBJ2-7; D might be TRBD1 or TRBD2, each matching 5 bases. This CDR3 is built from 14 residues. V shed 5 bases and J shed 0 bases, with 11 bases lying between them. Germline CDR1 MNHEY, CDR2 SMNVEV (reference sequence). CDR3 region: CASSPGTHSYEQYF. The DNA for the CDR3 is TGTGCCAGCAGTCCAGGGACCCACTCCTACGAGCAGTACTTC.

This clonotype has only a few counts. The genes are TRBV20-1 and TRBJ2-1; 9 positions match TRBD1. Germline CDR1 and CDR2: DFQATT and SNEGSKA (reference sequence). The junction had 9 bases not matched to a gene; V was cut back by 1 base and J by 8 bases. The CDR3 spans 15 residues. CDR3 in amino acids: CSARVETGGSYEQFF. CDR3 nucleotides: TGCAGTGCTAGAGTTGAGACAGGGGGAAGTTATGAGCAGTTCTTC.

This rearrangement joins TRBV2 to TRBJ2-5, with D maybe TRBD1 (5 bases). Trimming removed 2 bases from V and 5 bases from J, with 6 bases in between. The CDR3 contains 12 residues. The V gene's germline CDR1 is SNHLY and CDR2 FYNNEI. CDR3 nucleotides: TGTGCCAGCAGTGAATACAGGGAGACCCAGTACTTC. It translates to CASSEYRETQYF.

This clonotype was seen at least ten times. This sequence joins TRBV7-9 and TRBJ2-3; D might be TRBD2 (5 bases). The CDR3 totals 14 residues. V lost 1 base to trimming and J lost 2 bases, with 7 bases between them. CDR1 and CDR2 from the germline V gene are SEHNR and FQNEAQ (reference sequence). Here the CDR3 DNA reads TGTGCCAGCAGCTTAGAGCGGTCCACAGATACGCAGTATTTT. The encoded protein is CASSLERSTDTQYF.

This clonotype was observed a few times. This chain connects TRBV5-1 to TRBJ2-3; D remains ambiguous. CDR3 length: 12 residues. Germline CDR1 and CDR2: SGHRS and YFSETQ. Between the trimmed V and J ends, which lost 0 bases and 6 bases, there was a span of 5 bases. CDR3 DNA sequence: TGCGCCAGCAGCTTGGACGGCGATACGCAGTATTTT. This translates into CASSLDGDTQYF.

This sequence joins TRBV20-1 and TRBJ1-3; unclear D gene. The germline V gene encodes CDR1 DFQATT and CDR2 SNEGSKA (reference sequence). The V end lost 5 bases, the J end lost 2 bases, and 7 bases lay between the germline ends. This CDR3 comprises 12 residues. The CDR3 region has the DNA TGCAGTGCTGGAAGGGCTGGAAACACCATATATTTT. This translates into CSAGRAGNTIYF.

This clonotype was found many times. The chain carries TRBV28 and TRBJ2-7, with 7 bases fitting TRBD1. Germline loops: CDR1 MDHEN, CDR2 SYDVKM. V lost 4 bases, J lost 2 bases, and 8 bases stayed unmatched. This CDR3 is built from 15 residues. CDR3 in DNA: TGTGCCAGCAGTTCTCGGACAGGTCCTCCCTACGAGCAGTACTTC. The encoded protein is CASSSRTGPPYEQYF.

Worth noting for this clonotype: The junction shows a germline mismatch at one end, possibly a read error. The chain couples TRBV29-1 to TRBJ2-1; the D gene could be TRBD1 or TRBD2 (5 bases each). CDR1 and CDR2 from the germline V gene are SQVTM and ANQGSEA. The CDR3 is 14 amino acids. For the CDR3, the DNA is TGCGGCGTTGAGGGGCGTGACTCCTACAATGAGCAGTTCTTC. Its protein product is CGVEGRDSYNEQFF.

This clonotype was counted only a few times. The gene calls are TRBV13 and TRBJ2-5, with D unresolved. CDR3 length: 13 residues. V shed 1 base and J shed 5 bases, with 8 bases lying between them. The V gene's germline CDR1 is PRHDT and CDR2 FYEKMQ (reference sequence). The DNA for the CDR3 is TGTGCCAGCAGCTTAGAGGGCGCGGAGACCCAGTACTTC. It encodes CASSLEGAETQYF.

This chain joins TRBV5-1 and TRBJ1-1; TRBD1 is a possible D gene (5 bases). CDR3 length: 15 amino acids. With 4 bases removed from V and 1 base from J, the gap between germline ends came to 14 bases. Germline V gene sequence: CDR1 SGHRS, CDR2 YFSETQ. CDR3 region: CASSPPGTENTEAFF. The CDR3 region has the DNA TGCGCCAGCAGCCCCCCCGGGACGGAGAACACTGAAGCTTTCTTT.

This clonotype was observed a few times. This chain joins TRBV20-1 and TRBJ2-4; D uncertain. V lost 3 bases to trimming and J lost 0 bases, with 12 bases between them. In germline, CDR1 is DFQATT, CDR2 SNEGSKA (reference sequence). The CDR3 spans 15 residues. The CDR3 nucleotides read TGCAGTGCTAGTGCGCCAGGCCTAGCCAAAAACATTCAGTACTTC. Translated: CSASAPGLAKNIQYF.

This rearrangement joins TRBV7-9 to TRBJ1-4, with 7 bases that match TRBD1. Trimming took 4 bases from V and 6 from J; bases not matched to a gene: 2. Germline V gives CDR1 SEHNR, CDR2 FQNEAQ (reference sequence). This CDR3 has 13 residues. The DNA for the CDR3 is TGTGCCAGCAGCTCGACAGGGTATGAAAAACTGTTTTTT. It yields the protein CASSSTGYEKLFF.

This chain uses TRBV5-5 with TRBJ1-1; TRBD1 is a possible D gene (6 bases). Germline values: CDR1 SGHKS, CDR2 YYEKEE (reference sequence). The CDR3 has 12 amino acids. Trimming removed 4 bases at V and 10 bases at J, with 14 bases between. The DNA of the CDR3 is TGTGCCAGCAGCCCGCAGGGGCGGGGAGCTTTCTTT. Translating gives CASSPQGRGAFF.

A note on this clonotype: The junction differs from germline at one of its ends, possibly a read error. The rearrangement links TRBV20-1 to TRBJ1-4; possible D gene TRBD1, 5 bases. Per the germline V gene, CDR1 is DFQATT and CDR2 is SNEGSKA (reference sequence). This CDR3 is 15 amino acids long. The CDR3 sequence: CSACPVQGEIEKLSF. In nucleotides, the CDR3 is TGCAGTGCATGCCCTGTTCAGGGAGAAATTGAAAAACTGTCTTTT.

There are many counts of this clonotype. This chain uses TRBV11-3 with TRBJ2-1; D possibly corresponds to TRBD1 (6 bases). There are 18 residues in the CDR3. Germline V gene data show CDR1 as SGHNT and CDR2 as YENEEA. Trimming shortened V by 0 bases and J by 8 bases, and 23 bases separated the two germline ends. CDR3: CASSLDPPLAGVGDEQFF. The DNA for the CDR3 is TGTGCCAGCAGCTTAGATCCTCCCTTGGCAGGGGTCGGCGATGAGCAGTTCTTC. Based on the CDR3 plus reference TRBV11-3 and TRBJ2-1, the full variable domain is EAGVVQSPRYKIIEKKQPVAFWCNPISGHNTLYWYLQNLGQGPELLIRYENEEAVDDSQLPKDRFSAERLKGVDSTLKIQPAELGDSAVYLCASSLDPPLAGVGDEQFFGPGTRLTVL.

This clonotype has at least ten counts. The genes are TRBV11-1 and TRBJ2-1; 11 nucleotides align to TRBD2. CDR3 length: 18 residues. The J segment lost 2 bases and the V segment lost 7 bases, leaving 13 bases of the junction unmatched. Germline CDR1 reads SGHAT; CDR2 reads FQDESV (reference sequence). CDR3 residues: CASNPTSGMAFTYNEQFF. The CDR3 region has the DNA TGTGCCAGCAACCCGACTAGCGGGATGGCATTTACCTACAATGAGCAGTTCTTC.

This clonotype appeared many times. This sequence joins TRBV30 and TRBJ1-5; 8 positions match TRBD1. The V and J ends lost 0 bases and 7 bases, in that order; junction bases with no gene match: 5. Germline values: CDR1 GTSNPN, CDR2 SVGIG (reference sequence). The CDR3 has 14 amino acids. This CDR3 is CAWSVGAGGQPQHF. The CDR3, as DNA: TGTGCCTGGAGTGTTGGGGCAGGGGGCCAGCCCCAGCATTTT.

For the CDR3, the DNA is TGTGCCAGCAGCTCCCTCCCTGGCGGGGTCCAAGAGACCCAGTACTTC. This translates into CASSSLPGGVQETQYF. The chain couples TRBV7-2 to TRBJ2-5, with D possibly being TRBD2 (6 bases). CDR1 is SGHTA, CDR2 FQGNSA, per germline. The CDR3 extends over 16 amino acids. V was cut by 4 bases and J by 1 base, with 16 bases left in between.

This chain's CDR3 is CASRGPSGTSTDTQYF. The CDR3 coding sequence is TGTGCCAGCAGGGGCCCCAGCGGCACTAGCACAGATACGCAGTATTTT. V gene TRBV13 combines with J gene TRBJ2-3; D is perhaps TRBD2 (5 bases). There are 16 residues in the CDR3. V was cut by 6 bases and J by 0 bases, with 16 bases left in between. The germline V gene has CDR1 PRHDT and CDR2 FYEKMQ (reference sequence). The variable domain in full, with the rest retrieved from reference TRBV13 and TRBJ2-3, is AAGVIQSPRHLIKEKRETATLKCYPIPRHDTVYWYQQGPGQDPQFLISFYEKMQSDKGSIPDRFSAQQFSDYHSELNMSSLELGDSALYFCASRGPSGTSTDTQYFGPGTRLTVL.

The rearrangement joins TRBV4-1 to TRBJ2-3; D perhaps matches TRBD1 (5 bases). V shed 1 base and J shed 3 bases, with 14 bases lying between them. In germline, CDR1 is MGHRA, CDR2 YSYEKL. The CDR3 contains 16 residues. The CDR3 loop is CASSQGPGFGTDTQYF. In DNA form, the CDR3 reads TGCGCCAGCAGCCAAGGACCAGGGTTCGGGACAGATACGCAGTATTTT.

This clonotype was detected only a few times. Here the CDR3 DNA reads TGCAGTGCTACCCAGGGGGGTCGGATAGATCAGCCCCAGCATTTT. This sequence encodes CSATQGGRIDQPQHF. This chain uses TRBV20-1 with TRBJ1-5; 7 bases fit TRBD1. The length of the CDR3 is 15 residues. Germline trimming cut 4 bases from V and 5 bases from J; bases unmatched to any gene: 11. Per germline, CDR1 DFQATT and CDR2 SNEGSKA (reference sequence).

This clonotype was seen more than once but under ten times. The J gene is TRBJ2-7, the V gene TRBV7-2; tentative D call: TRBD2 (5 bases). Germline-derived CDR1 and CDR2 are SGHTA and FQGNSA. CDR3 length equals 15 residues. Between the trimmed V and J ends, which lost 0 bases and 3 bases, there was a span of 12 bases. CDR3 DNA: TGTGCCAGCAGCTTAGCGCTCAGCGGAAACTACGAGCAGTACTTC. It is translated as CASSLALSGNYEQYF.

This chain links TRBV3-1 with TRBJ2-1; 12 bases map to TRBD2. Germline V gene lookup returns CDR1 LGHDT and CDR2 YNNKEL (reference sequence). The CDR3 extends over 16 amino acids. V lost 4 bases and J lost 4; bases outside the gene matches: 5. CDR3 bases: TGTGCCAGCAGCCGGACGCTAGCGGGAGGGTACAATGAGCAGTTCTTC. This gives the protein CASSRTLAGGYNEQFF.

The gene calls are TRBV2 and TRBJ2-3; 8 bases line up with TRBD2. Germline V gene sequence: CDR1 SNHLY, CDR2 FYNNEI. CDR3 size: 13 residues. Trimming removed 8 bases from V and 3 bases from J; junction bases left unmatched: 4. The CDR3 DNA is TGTGCCAGCGCGGGGGGAGAAACAGATACGCAGTATTTT. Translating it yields CASAGGETDTQYF.

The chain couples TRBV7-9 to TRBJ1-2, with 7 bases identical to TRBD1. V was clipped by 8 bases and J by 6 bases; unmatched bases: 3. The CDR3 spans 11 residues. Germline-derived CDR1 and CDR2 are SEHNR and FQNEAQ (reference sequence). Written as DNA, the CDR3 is TGTGCCAGCGGGACAGTGGATGGCTACACCTTC. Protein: CASGTVDGYTF.

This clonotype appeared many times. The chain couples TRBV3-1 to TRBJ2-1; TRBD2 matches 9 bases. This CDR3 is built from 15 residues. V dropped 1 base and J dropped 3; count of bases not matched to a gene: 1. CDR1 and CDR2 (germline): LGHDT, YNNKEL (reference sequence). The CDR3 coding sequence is TGTGCCAGCAGCCAAGGGACTAGCGTCTACAATGAGCAGTTCTTC. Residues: CASSQGTSVYNEQFF.

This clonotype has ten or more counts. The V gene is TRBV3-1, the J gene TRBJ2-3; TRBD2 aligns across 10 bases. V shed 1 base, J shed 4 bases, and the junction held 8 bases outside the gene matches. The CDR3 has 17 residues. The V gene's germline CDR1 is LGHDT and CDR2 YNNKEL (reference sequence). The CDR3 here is CASSQVWLAGAADTQYF. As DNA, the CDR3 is TGTGCCAGCAGCCAAGTTTGGCTAGCGGGAGCCGCAGATACGCAGTATTTT.

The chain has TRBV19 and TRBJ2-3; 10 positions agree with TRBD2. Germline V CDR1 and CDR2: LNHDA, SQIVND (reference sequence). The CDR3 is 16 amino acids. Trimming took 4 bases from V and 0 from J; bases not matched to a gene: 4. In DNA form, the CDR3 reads TGTGCCAGTAGTACCTATAGCGGGGGGAGCACAGATACGCAGTATTTT. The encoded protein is CASSTYSGGSTDTQYF.